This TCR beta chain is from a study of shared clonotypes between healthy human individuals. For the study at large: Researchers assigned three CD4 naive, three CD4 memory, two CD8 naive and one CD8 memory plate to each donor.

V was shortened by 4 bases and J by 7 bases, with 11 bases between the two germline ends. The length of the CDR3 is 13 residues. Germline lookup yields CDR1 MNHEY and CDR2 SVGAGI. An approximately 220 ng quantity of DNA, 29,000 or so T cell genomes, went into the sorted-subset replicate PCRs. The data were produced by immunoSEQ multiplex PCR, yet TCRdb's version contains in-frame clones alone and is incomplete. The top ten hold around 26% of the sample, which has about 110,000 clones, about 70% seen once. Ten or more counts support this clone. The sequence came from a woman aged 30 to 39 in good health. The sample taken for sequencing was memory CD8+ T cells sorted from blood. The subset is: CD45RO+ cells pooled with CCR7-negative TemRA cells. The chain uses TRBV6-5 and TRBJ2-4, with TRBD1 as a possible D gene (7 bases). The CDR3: CASSSQGGNIQYF. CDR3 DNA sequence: TGTGCCAGCAGTTCCCAGGGGGGTAACATTCAGTACTTC.